A single sample is the source of the 26 T cell receptor beta chains below, sequenced in a study of cytotoxic CD8 clonotypes in ibrutinib-treated CLL. Assay used: immunoSEQ multiplex PCR; TCRdb lists only in-frame clones, some missing. Here the sample spans over 200,000 clones, about four fifths being singletons. Source: PBMCs, taken after 12 months of ibrutinib treatment. These receptors all stem from a human donor with chronic lymphocytic leukemia.

This sequence joins TRBV9 and TRBJ2-2; 12 bases are a match to TRBD2. The CDR3 runs to 16 residues. The J segment lost 5 bases and the V segment lost 7 bases, leaving 9 bases of the junction unmatched. CDR1 and CDR2 (germline): SGDLS, YYNGEE. The CDR3 DNA sequence: TGTGCCAGCCGGCCCCTAGCGGGAGGGGGGACCGGGGAGCTGTTTTTT. Its protein product is CASRPLAGGGTGELFF.

The chain employs TRBV5-4 and TRBJ2-2; D not certain. Between the trimmed V and J ends, which lost 0 bases and 1 base, there was a span of 1 base. The CDR3 covers 13 residues. Germline V gene sequence: CDR1 SGHNT, CDR2 YYREEE (reference sequence). The CDR3 DNA reads TGTGCCAGCAGCTTGGTGAACACCGGGGAGCTGTTTTTT. This translates into CASSLVNTGELFF.

The genes are TRBV7-3 and TRBJ2-5, with D possibly being TRBD1 or TRBD2 (6 bases each). CDR3 length: 15 amino acids. The germline V and J ends were trimmed by 5 bases and 1 base, with 14 bases remaining between them. Germline loops: CDR1 SGHTA, CDR2 FQGTGA. The CDR3 sequence: CASSRGQGPQETQYF. CDR3 nucleotides: TGTGCCAGCAGCCGGGGGCAGGGTCCCCAAGAGACCCAGTACTTC.

This clone was counted a single time. The V and J genes are TRBV9 and TRBJ2-1; TRBD2 aligns across 7 bases. V lost 2 bases and J lost 9; bases outside the gene matches: 5. The CDR3 runs 13 residues. Per the germline V gene, CDR1 is SGDLS and CDR2 is YYNGEE. The CDR3 coding sequence is TGTGCCAGCAGCGTTGCGGGGGAGGTTGAGCAGTTCTTC. Amino acids: CASSVAGEVEQFF.

This clone was counted between two and nine times. V gene TRBV18 combines with J gene TRBJ1-2; D is undetermined. Germline V CDR1 and CDR2: KGHSH, LQKENI. Trimming took 3 bases from V and 8 from J, leaving 13 bases between them. The CDR3 length is 13 residues. CDR3 protein: CASSPATGGGYTF. The CDR3 DNA follows: TGTGCCAGCTCACCCGCGACGGGCGGAGGCTACACCTTC.

The chain recombines TRBV6-6 with TRBJ2-7; D remains unclear. The germline V and J ends were trimmed by 2 bases and 6 bases, with 5 bases remaining between them. Per germline, CDR1 MNHNY and CDR2 SVGAGI (reference sequence). The CDR3 contains 11 residues. The CDR3 is CASSYGTEQYF. The CDR3 nucleotides are TGTGCCAGCAGTTACGGTACCGAGCAGTACTTC.

Comments on this clone: A much larger clone differs from this one at a single base, so this may be a read error. V and J are TRBV13 and TRBJ2-7; D ambiguous. CDR3 length: 11 residues. The germline gives CDR1 PRHDT, CDR2 FYEKMQ (reference sequence). The V and J ends lost 5 bases and 0 bases respectively, with 2 bases between them. Written as DNA, the CDR3 is TGTGCCAGCAGCACCTCCTACGAGCAGTACTTC. Protein product: CASSTSYEQYF.

V and J are TRBV10-3 and TRBJ1-5; D possibly corresponds to TRBD1 (6 bases). Germline CDR1 reads ENHRY; CDR2 reads SYGVKD. Trimming stripped 2 bases from V and 1 base from J, with 18 bases between. CDR3 length equals 18 residues. CDR3 nucleotides: TGTGCCATCAGTGAGAGAGGGGGGAGAGGTTCGAGCAATCAGCCCCAGCATTTT. Translating gives CAISERGGRGSSNQPQHF.

The chain combines TRBV7-2 with TRBJ2-5; D gene ambiguous. CDR1 is SGHTA, CDR2 FQGNSA, per germline. The CDR3 loop spans 11 amino acids. Trimming took off 3 bases at V and 4 bases at J, with 3 bases between the two ends. For the CDR3, the DNA is TGTGCCAGCAGCTTGTCAGAGACCCAGTACTTC. Protein product: CASSLSETQYF.

V is TRBV7-9 and J is TRBJ1-2, with no clear D. This CDR3 spans 13 amino acids. Trimming took 2 bases from V and 0 from J, leaving 4 bases between them. CDR1 is SEHNR and CDR2 is FQNEAQ in the germline V gene (reference sequence). The CDR3 coding sequence is TGTGCCAGCAGCTTAATGGCTAACTATGGCTACACCTTC. Amino acids: CASSLMANYGYTF.

The gene calls are TRBV30 and TRBJ2-6; tentative D call: TRBD1 (6 bases). CDR1 and CDR2 (germline): GTSNPN, SVGIG (reference sequence). Trimming took 8 bases from V and 4 from J, leaving 15 bases between them. The CDR3 has 14 amino acids. The CDR3 DNA reads as TGTGCCGCGAACAGGGTGGGAGGGGCCAACGTCCTGACTTTC. Translated, it gives CAANRVGGANVLTF.

J is TRBJ2-3 and V is TRBV6-5; perhaps D is TRBD1 or TRBD2 (6 bases each). CDR3 length: 15 residues. Germline V lookup: CDR1 MNHEY, CDR2 SVGAGI. Between the trimmed V and J ends, which lost 0 bases and 8 bases, there was a span of 15 bases. The CDR3 DNA follows: TGTGCCAGCAGTTACTCGAGTAGCGGAGGGGGTACGCAGTATTTT. It codes for CASSYSSSGGGTQYF.

About this clone: At one of its ends the junction is not consistent with the germline gene, which may arise from a read error. This chain connects TRBV7-7 to TRBJ2-5; 9 bases line up with TRBD2. The germline CDR1 and CDR2 sequences are SSHAT and FNYEAQ (reference sequence). CDR3 length: 14 residues. The CDR3 loop is CASSLVSRGGTQYF. CDR3 coding DNA: TGTGCTAGCAGCTTAGTCTCGCGGGGGGGGACCCAGTACTTC.

This clone was observed at least ten times. The chain is built from TRBV15 and TRBJ1-2, with TRBD1 identical over 10 bases. The ends lost 0 bases at V and 7 bases at J; junction bases unmatched: 8. The CDR3 length is 16 residues. Germline values: CDR1 LNHNV, CDR2 YYDKDF (reference sequence). In DNA form, the CDR3 reads TGTGCCACCAGCAGAGATCTCGGGGACAGGGGATCTGGCTACACCTTC. Protein product: CATSRDLGDRGSGYTF.

The CDR3 region has the DNA TGTGCCAGCAGTGAAGACGGCAGGGGGGAGCTGTTTTTT. Protein: CASSEDGRGELFF. J is TRBJ2-2 and V is TRBV2; D gene unclear. V was clipped by 1 base and J by 8 bases, with 8 bases between them. The CDR3 runs to 13 residues. Germline loops: CDR1 SNHLY, CDR2 FYNNEI.

The chain is built from TRBV4-2 and TRBJ1-1; 9 bases line up with TRBD1. This CDR3 is 17 amino acids long. Trimming removed 2 bases from V and 3 bases from J; junction bases left unmatched: 10. In germline, CDR1 is LGHNA, CDR2 YNFKEQ. CDR3 sequence: CASSQTLGQGQYTEAFF. In DNA, the CDR3 is TGTGCCAGCAGCCAAACCTTGGGACAGGGCCAGTACACTGAAGCTTTCTTT.

This chain links TRBV2 with TRBJ1-5; D gene unclear. CDR1 and CDR2 from the germline V gene are SNHLY and FYNNEI. V shed 3 bases and J shed 0 bases, with 9 bases lying between them. The length of the CDR3 is 15 residues. Here the CDR3 DNA reads TGTGCCAGCAGTGAGACGGGTTATAGCAATCAGCCCCAGCATTTT. Its translation is CASSETGYSNQPQHF.

This clone is a singleton in its sample. The V and J genes are TRBV4-2 and TRBJ1-2, with D maybe TRBD1 (5 bases). The CDR3 extends over 17 amino acids. V dropped 0 bases and J dropped 2 bases, with 16 bases sitting between them. Germline CDR1 reads LGHNA; CDR2 reads YNFKEQ. The CDR3 sequence: CASSQDGNLWGNYGYTF. As DNA, the CDR3 is TGTGCCAGCAGCCAAGATGGTAACTTGTGGGGGAACTATGGCTACACCTTC.

The rearrangement uses TRBV27 and TRBJ2-3, with TRBD2 matching 7 bases. The CDR3 is made up of 15 amino acids. V was pared by 8 bases and J by 0 bases, with 8 bases of the junction left unmatched. CDR1 is MNHEY, CDR2 SMNVEV, per germline (reference sequence). The CDR3: CASSYGLDSTDTQYF. CDR3 nucleotides: TGTGCCAGCTCATATGGACTAGACAGCACAGATACGCAGTATTTT.

This rearrangement joins TRBV18 to TRBJ1-1, with 10 bases lining up with TRBD1. Germline CDR1 is KGHSH and CDR2 is LQKENI. CDR3 length equals 16 residues. The J segment lost 3 bases and the V segment lost 4 bases, leaving 8 bases of the junction unmatched. The CDR3: CASSLTGGIMDTEAFF. CDR3 coding DNA: TGTGCCAGCTCACTGACAGGGGGCATAATGGACACTGAAGCTTTCTTT.

This clone was seen ten or more times. V usage is TRBV6-4 and J usage is TRBJ2-3; 12 bases align to TRBD1. Per germline, CDR1 MRHNA and CDR2 SNTAGT. This CDR3 contains 15 residues. V lost 2 bases to trimming and J lost 4 bases; unmatched junction nucleotides: 1. CDR3 coding DNA: TGTGCCAGCAGTGACGGGACAGGGGGCGCAGATACGCAGTATTTT. Protein product: CASSDGTGGADTQYF.

The rearrangement links TRBV11-2 to TRBJ1-4, with D uncertain. The ends were cut back, 1 base at V and 7 bases at J, with 7 bases in the middle. This CDR3 has 13 residues. Germline values: CDR1 SGHAT, CDR2 FQNNGV. This CDR3 is CASSLGIGEKLFF. Written as DNA, the CDR3 is TGTGCCAGCAGCTTAGGCATCGGTGAAAAACTGTTTTTT.

The chain links TRBV6-5 to TRBJ2-7, with a tentative D call TRBD2 (6 bases). V dropped 2 bases and J dropped 3 bases, with 17 bases sitting between them. Germline V gene data show CDR1 as MNHEY and CDR2 as SVGAGI. The CDR3 is 16 residues long. The CDR3 reads CASSYVRGNTNYEQYF. CDR3 sequence (DNA): TGTGCCAGCAGTTACGTTCGCGGGAATACCAACTACGAGCAGTACTTC.

This clone was picked up a small number of times. The chain uses TRBV11-3 and TRBJ2-3; tentatively, D is TRBD2 (6 bases). The CDR3 extends over 15 amino acids. Germline CDR1 reads SGHNT; CDR2 reads YENEEA. Trimming cost V 5 bases and J 3 bases, with 15 bases left between them. The CDR3: CASSLGSGETDTQYF. CDR3 bases: TGTGCCAGCAGCCTCGGTAGCGGAGAAACAGATACGCAGTATTTT.

This clone occurred many times. This CDR3 is also generated by other DNA sequences in the sample. V gene TRBV18 combines with J gene TRBJ2-5, with 7 nucleotides matching TRBD2. The V gene end was trimmed by 0 bases and the J gene end by 5 bases; junction bases not matched to a gene: 3. This CDR3 is 14 amino acids long. The germline gives CDR1 KGHSH, CDR2 LQKENI. The CDR3 loop reads CASSPPSGMETQYF. CDR3 sequence (DNA): TGTGCCAGCTCACCACCCAGCGGGATGGAGACCCAGTACTTC. Combining the CDR3 with reference TRBV18 and TRBJ2-5 gives the whole variable domain NAGVMQNPRHLVRRRGQEARLRCSPMKGHSHVYWYRQLPEEGLKFMVYLQKENIIDESGMPKERFSAEFPKEGPSILRIQQVVRGDSAAYFCASSPPSGMETQYFGPGTRLLVL.

The CDR3 DNA sequence: TGTGCCAGCAGTCGCACGGCCCAAAACATTCAGTACTTC. This sequence encodes CASSRTAQNIQYF. The chain has TRBV28 and TRBJ2-4; D not resolved. The CDR3 is 13 residues long. Germline CDR1 and CDR2: MDHEN and SYDVKM. Trimming took off 5 bases at V and 5 bases at J, with 10 bases between the two ends.